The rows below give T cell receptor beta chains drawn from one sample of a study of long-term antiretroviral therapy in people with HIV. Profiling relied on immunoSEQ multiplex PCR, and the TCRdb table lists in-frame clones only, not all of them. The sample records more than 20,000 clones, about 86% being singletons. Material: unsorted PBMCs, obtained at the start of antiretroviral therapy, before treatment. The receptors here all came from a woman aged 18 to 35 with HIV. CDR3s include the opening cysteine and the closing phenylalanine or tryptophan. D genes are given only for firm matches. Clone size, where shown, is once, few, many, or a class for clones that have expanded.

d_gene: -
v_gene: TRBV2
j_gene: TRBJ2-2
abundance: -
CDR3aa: CASKGQGSHTGELFF
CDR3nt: TGTGCCAGCAAGGGGCAGGGGAGTCACACCGGGGAGCTGTTTTTT

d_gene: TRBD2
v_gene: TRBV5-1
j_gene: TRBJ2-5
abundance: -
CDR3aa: CASSLSGGNEETQYF
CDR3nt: TGCGCCAGCAGTCTTAGCGGGGGGAACGAAGAGACCCAGTACTTC

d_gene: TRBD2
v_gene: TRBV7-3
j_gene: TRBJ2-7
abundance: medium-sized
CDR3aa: CASSPDSGGPSYEQYF
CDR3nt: TGTGCCAGCAGCCCAGATAGCGGGGGGCCCTCCTACGAGCAGTACTTC

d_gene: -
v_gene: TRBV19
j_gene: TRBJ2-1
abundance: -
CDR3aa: CASSIVGGRVEQFF
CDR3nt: TGTGCCAGTAGTATTGTTGGGGGGCGGGTTGAGCAGTTCTTC

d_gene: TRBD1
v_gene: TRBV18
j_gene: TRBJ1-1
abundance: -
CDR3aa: CASSPLDRGGNTEAFF
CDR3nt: TGTGCCAGCTCACCATTAGACAGGGGTGGGAACACTGAAGCTTTCTTT

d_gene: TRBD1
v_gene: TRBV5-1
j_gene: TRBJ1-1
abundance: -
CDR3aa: CASSSGTGLNTEAFF
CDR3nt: TGCGCCAGCAGCTCCGGGACAGGCCTGAACACTGAAGCTTTCTTT

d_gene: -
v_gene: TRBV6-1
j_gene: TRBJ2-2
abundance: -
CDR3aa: CASTPTGGNTGELFF
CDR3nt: TGTGCCAGCACCCCGACTGGGGGTAACACCGGGGAGCTGTTTTTT

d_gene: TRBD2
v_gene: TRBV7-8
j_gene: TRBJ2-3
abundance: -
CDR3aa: CASSLGLARGDTQYF
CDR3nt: TGTGCCAGCAGCTTAGGGCTAGCGCGGGGGGATACGCAGTATTTT

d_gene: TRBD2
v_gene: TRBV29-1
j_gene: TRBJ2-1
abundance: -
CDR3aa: CSATGLEMGISYNEQFF
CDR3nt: TGCAGCGCCACGGGACTAGAGATGGGGATTTCCTACAATGAGCAGTTCTTC

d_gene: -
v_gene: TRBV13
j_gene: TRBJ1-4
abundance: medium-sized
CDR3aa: CASSLEGEKLFF
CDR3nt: TGTGCCAGCAGCTTAGAAGGTGAAAAACTGTTTTTT

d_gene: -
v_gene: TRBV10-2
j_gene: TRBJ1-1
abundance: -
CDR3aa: CASSVRAMNTEAFF
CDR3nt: TGCGCCAGCAGTGTTCGGGCCATGAACACTGAAGCTTTCTTT

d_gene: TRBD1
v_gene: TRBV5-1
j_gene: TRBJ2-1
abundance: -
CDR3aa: CASSPMGLTGVNSYNEQFF
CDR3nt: TGCGCCAGCAGCCCGATGGGGCTGACAGGGGTGAACTCCTACAATGAGCAGTTCTTC

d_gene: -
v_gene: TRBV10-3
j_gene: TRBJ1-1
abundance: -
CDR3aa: CAISEREILVSEAFF
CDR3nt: TGTGCCATCAGTGAGAGAGAGATATTGGTTTCTGAAGCTTTCTTT

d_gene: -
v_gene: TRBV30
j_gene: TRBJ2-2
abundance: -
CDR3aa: CAWIKADPGTGELFF
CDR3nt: TGTGCCTGGATTAAGGCGGACCCGGGCACCGGGGAGCTGTTTTTT

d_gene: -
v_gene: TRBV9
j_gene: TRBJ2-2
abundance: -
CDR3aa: CASSLGGDVGELFF
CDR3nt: TGTGCCAGCAGCCTGGGTGGTGACGTCGGGGAGCTGTTTTTT

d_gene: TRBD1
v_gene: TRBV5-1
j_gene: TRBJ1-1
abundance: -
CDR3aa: CASSPQGAKTEAFF
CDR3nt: TGCGCCAGCAGCCCGCAGGGGGCCAAGACTGAAGCTTTCTTT

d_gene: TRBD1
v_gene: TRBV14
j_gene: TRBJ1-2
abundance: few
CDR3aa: CASGTGKYGYTF
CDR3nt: TGTGCCAGTGGGACAGGGAAGTATGGCTACACCTTC

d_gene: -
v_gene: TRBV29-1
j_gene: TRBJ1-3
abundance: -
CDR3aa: CSADTGTGNTIYF
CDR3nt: TGCAGCGCTGATACAGGGACTGGAAACACCATATATTTT

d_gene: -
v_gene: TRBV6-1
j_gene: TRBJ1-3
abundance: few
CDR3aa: CASSEYRSGNTIYF
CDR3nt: TGTGCCAGCAGTGAATACCGCTCTGGAAACACCATATATTTT

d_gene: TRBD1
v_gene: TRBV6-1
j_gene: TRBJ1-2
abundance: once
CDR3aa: CASSEAPGGQGYGYTF
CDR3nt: TGTGCCAGCAGTGAAGCTCCTGGCGGACAGGGCTATGGCTACACCTTC

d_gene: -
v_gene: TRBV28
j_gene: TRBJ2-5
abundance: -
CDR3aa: CASKSSGGRQEKTQYF
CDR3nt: TGTGCCAGCAAGTCTTCCGGGGGCCGTCAAGAAAAGACCCAGTACTTC

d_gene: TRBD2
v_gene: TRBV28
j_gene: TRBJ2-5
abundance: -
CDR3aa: CASSSAGVSNGETQYF
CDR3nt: TGTGCCAGCAGTTCTGCGGGAGTGTCTAACGGAGAGACCCAGTACTTC

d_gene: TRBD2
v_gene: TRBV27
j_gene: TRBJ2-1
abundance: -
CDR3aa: CASSLSGGSNEQFF
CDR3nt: TGTGCCAGCAGTTTAAGCGGGGGGTCCAATGAGCAGTTCTTC

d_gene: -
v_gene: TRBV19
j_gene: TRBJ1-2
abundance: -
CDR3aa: CASSRAAYGYTF
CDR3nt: TGTGCCAGTAGTAGGGCGGCCTATGGCTACACCTTC

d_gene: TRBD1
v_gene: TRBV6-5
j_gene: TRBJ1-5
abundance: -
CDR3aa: CASSRDRVGNQPQHF
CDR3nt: TGTGCCAGCAGTCGTGACAGGGTCGGCAATCAGCCCCAGCATTTT

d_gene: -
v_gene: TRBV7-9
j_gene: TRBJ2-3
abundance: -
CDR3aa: CASSLARDTQYF
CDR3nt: TGTGCCAGCAGCTTAGCGAGGGATACGCAGTATTTT

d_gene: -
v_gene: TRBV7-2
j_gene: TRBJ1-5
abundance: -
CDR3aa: CASSSYAGINQPQHF
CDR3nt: TGTGCCAGCAGCTCATATGCGGGGATTAATCAGCCCCAGCATTTT